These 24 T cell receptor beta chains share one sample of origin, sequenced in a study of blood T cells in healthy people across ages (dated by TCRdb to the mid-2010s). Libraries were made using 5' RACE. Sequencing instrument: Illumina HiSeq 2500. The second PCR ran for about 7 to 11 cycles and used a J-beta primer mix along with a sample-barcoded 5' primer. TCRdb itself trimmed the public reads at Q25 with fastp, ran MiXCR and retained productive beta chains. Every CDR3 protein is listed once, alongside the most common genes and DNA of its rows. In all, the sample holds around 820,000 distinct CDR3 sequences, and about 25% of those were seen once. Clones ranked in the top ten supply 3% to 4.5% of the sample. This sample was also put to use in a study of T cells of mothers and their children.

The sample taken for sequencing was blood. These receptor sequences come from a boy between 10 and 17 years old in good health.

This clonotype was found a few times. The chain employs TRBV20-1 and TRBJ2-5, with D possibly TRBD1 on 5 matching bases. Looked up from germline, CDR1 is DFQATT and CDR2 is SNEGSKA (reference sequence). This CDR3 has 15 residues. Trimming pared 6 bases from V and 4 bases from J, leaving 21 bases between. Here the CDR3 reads CSAPHPGLTGETQYF. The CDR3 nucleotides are TGCAGTGCACCACACCCAGGGTTAACCGGAGAGACCCAGTACTTC.

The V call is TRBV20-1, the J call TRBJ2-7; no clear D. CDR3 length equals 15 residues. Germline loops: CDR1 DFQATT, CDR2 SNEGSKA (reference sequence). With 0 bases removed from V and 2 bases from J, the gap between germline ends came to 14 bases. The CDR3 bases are TGCAGTGCTAGAGATATGGGGATTGGGCCCTACGAGCAGTACTTC. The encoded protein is CSARDMGIGPYEQYF.

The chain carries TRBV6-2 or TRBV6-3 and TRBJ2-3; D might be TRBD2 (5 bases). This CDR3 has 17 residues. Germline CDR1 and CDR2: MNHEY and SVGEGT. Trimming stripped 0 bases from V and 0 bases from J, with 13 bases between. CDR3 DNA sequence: TGTGCCAGCAGTTACTCGAGTATCGGCGGGAGCACAGATACGCAGTATTTT. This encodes CASSYSSIGGSTDTQYF.

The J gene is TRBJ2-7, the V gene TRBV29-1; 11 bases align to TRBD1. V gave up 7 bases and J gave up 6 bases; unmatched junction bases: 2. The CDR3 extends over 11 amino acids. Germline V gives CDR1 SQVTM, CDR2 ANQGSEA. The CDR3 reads CSGDRGGEQYF. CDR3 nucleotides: TGCAGCGGGGACAGGGGGGGCGAGCAGTACTTC.

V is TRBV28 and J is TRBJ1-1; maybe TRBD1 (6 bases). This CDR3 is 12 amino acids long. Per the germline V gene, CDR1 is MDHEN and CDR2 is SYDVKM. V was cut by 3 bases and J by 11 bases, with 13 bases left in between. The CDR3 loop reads CASSFLSGDAFF. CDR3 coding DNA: TGTGCCAGCAGTTTCTTATCAGGGGATGCTTTCTTT.

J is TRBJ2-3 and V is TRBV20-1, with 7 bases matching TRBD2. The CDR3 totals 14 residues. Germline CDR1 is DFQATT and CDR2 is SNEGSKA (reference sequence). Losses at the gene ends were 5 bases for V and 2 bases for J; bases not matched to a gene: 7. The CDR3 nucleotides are TGCAGTGCTGGAAGCGGGGCAAACACAGATACGCAGTATTTT. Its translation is CSAGSGANTDTQYF.

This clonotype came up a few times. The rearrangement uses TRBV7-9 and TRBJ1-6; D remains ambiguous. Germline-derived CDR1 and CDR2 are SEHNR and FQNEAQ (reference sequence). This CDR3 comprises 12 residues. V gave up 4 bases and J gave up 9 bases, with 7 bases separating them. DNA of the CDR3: TGTGCCAGCAGCTCTATGGGTTCACCCCTCCACTTT. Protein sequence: CASSSMGSPLHF.

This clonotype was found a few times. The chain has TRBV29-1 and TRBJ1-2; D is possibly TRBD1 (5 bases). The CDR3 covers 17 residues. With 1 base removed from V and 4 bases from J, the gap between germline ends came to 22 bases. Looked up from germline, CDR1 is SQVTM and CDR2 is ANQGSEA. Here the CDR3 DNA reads TGCAGCGTTGAAGCGCGCCTGGACTTACCTAGGGGCTATGGCTACACCTTC. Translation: CSVEARLDLPRGYGYTF.

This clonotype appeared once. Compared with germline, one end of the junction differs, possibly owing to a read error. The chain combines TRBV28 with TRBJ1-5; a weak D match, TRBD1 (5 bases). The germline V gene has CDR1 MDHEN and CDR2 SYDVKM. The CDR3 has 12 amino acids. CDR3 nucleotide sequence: TGCGCCAGCACTTGGGGGGATCAGCCCCAGCATTTT. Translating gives CASTWGDQPQHF. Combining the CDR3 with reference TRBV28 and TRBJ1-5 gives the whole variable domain DVKVTQSSRYLVKRTGEKVFLECVQDMDHENMFWYRQDPGLGLRLIYFSYDVKMKEKGDIPEGYSVSREKKERFSLILESASTNQTSMYLCASTWGDQPQHFGDGTRLSIL.

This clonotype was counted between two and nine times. DNA of the CDR3: TGTGCCTGGAGTGCCGGTGGCAATCAGCCCCAGCATTTT. Translating it yields CAWSAGGNQPQHF. The chain carries TRBV30 and TRBJ1-5; no clear D. V lost 1 base and J lost 2, with 6 bases in between. There are 13 residues in the CDR3. CDR1 GTSNPN and CDR2 SVGIG come from the germline V gene (reference sequence).

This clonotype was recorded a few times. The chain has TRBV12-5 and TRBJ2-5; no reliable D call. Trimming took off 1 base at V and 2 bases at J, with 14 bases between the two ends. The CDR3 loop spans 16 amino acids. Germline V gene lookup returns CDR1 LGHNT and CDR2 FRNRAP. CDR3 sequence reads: CASGLAIGETQETQYF. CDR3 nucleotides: TGTGCTAGTGGTTTGGCGATAGGAGAGACGCAAGAGACCCAGTACTTC.

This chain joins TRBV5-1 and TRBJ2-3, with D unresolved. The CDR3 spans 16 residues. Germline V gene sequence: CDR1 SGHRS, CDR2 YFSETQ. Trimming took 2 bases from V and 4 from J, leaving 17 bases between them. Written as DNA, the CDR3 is TGCGCCAGCAGCTTCGTCCTTGGCGCCGACTCAGATACGCAGTATTTT. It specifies CASSFVLGADSDTQYF.

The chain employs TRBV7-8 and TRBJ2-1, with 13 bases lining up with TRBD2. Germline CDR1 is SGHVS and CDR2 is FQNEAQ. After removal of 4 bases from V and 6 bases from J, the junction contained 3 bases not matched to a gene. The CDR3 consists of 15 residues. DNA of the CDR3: TGTGCCAGCAGCTCAGGGACTAGCGGGATCAATGAGCAGTTCTTC. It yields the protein CASSSGTSGINEQFF. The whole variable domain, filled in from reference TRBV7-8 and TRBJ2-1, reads GAGVSQSPRYKVAKRGQDVALRCDPISGHVSLFWYQQALGQGPEFLTYFQNEAQLDKSGLPSDRFFAERPEGSVSTLKIQRTQQEDSAVYLCASSSGTSGINEQFFGPGTRLTVL.

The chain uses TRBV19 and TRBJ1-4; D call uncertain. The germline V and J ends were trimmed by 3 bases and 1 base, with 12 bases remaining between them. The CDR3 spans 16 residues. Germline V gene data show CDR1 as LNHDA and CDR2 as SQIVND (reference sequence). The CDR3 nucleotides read TGTGCCAGTAGTATCTCTATACTCGGAACTAATGAAAAACTGTTTTTT. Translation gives CASSISILGTNEKLFF. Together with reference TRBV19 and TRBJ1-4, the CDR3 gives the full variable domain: DGGITQSPKYLFRKEGQNVTLSCEQNLNHDAMYWYRQDPGQGLRLIYYSQIVNDFQKGDIAEGYSVSREKKESFPLTVTSAQKNPTAFYLCASSISILGTNEKLFFGSGTQLSVL.

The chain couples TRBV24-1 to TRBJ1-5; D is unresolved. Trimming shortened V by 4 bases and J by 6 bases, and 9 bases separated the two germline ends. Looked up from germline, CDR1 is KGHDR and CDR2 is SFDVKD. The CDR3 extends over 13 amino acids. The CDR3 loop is CATSEGISQPQHF. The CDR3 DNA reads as TGTGCCACCAGTGAAGGGATCAGTCAGCCCCAGCATTTT.

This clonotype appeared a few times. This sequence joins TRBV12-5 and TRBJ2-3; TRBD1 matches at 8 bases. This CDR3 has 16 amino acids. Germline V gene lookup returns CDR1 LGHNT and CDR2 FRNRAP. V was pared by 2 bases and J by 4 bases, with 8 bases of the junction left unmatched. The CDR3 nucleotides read TGTGCTAGTGGTTTGAGAGGACAGGGTTGGTCAGATACGCAGTATTTT. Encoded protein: CASGLRGQGWSDTQYF.

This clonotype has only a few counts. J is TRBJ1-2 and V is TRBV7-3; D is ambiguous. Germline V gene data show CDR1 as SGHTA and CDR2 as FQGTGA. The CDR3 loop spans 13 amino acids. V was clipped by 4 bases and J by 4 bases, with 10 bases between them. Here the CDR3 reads CASSSDNFYGYTF. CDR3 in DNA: TGTGCCAGCAGCTCCGACAATTTCTATGGCTACACCTTC. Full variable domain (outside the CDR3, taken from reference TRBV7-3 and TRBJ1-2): GAGVSQTPSNKVTEKGKYVELRCDPISGHTALYWYRQSLGQGPEFLIYFQGTGAADDSGLPNDRFFAVRPEGSVSTLKIQRTERGDSAVYLCASSSDNFYGYTFGSGTRLTVV.

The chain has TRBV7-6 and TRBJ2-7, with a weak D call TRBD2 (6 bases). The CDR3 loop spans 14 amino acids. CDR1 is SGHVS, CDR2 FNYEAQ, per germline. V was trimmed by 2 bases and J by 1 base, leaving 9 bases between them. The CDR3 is CASSLRRVSYEQYF. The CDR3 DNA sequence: TGTGCCAGCAGCTTAAGGAGGGTTTCCTACGAGCAGTACTTC. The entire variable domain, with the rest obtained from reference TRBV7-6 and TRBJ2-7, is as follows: GAGVSQSPRYKVTKRGQDVALRCDPISGHVSLYWYRQALGQGPEFLTYFNYEAQQDKSGLPNDRFSAERPEGSISTLTIQRTEQRDSAMYRCASSLRRVSYEQYFGPGTRLTVT.

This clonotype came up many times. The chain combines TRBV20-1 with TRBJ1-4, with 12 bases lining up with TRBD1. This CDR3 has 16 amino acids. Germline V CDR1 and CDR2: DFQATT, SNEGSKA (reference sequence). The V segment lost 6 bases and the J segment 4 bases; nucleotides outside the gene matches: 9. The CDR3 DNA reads TGCAGTGCGAGGGTCCGGGACAGGGGGCGTAATGAAAAACTGTTTTTT. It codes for CSARVRDRGRNEKLFF.

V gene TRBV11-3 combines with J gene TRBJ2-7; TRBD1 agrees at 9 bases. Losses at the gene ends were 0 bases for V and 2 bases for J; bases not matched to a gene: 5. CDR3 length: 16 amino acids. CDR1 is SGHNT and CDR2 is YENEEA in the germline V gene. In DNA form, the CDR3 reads TGTGCCAGCAGCTTAGATCGGACAGGGGAAGCCTACGAGCAGTACTTC. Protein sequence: CASSLDRTGEAYEQYF.

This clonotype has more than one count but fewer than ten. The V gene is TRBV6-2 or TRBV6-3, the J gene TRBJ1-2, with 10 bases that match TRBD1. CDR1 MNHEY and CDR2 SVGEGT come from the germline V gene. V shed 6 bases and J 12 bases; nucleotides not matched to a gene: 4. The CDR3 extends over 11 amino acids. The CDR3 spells CASSFGQGDTF. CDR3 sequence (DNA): TGTGCCAGCAGCTTTGGACAGGGGGACACCTTC.

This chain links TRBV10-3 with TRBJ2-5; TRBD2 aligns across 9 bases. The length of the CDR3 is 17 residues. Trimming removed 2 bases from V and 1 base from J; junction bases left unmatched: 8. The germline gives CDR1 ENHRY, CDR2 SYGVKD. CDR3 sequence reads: CAISEEIAGAPQETQYF. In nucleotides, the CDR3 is TGTGCCATCAGTGAGGAAATAGCGGGGGCACCCCAAGAGACCCAGTACTTC.

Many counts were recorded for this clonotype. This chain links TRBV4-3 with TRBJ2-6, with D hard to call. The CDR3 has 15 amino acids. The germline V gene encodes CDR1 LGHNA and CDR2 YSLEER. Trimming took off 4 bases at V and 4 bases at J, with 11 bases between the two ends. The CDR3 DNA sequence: TGCGCCAGCAGCCCCTCTGTCGCCGGGGCCAACGTCCTGACTTTC. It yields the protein CASSPSVAGANVLTF.

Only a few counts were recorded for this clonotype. The CDR3 DNA sequence: TGTGCCAGCAGCAGACAGGATCCAAGACGAGGCGAGCAGTACTTC. Protein: CASSRQDPRRGEQYF. The chain uses TRBV7-2 and TRBJ2-7; maybe TRBD1 (6 bases). In germline, CDR1 is SGHTA, CDR2 FQGNSA. This CDR3 contains 15 residues. V lost 5 bases and J lost 6, with 20 bases in between.